The clone carrying this T cell receptor (beta chain) was observed a few times. Its cognate antigen is unknown. This sample is part of a study of identical twins. Study-wide results and limits: There was an excess of low generation probability in the out-of-frame alpha sequences that twins shared. The abundant beta clonotypes from cord blood had fewer insertions, and memory repertoires had none of this.

From the 5' RACE reads, TCRdb called clonotypes with MiXCR, one entry per CDR3 protein. The profile shows 700,000 to 950,000 distinct CDR3 sequences, around an eighth of them singletons. V trimming: 0 bases; J trimming: 5 bases; junction bases outside the gene matches: 4. Looked up from germline, CDR1 is DFQATT and CDR2 is SNEGSKA (reference sequence). This CDR3 spans 15 amino acids. These data are also associated with another study on yellow fever vaccine responses in identical twins. This second study says: The authors reported partly convergent, partly personalized vaccine responses in identical twins.

This sequence joins TRBV20-1 and TRBJ1-6; TRBD1 matches at 7 bases. The specimen was PBMCs. This clonotype was obtained from a young woman in good health. DNA of the CDR3: TGCAGTGCTAGAGATTGGGACAGTCATAATTCACCCCTCCACTTT. As protein: CSARDWDSHNSPLHF.